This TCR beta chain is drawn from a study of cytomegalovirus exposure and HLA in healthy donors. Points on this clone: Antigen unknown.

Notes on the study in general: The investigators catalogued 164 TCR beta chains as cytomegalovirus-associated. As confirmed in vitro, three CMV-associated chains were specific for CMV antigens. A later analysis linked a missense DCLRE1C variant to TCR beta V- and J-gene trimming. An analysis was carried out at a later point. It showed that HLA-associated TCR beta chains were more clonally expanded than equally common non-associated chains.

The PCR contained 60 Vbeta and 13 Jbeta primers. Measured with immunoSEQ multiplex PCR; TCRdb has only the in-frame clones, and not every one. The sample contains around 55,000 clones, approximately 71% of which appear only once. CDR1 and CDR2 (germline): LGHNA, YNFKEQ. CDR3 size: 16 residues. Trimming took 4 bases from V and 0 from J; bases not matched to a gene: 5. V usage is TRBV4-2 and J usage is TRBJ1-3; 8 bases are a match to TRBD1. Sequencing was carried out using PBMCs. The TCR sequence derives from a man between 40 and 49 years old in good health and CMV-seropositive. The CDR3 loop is CASSPGQGPSGNTIYF. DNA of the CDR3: TGTGCCAGCAGCCCCGGACAGGGCCCCTCTGGAAACACCATATATTTT.